A selection of T cell receptor beta chains follows, all from one sample in a study of T cell repertoires in cytomegalovirus infection. One entry per CDR3 protein, called by TCRdb with MiXCR from the reads. The table records fewer than 350,000 distinct CDR3 sequences, more than 9% of them present only once. The sequenced sample was PBMCs. All receptors derive from a human donor in good health (CMV status not recorded). Some clones in this sample may be carry-over from other donors' samples. CDR3s include the opening cysteine and the closing phenylalanine or tryptophan. D genes are given only for firm matches. Clone size is given for some rows only: seen once, a few or many times, or a class if the clone is expanded.

V	J	D	size	DNA	CDR3
TRBV5-4	TRBJ2-5	NA	NA	TGTGCCAGCAGCAAGCGGCCGGGGGAGACGGGGACCCAGTACTTC	CASSKRPGETGTQYF
TRBV6-5	TRBJ1-1	NA	few	TGTGCCAGCAGTTACATGGTCCCAAATGGGAGGGACACTGAAGCTTTCTTT	CASSYMVPNGRDTEAFF
TRBV7-2	TRBJ2-7	NA	NA	TGTGCCAGCAGCTTAGGTCGACGGTCCTACGAGCAGTACTTC	CASSLGRRSYEQYF
TRBV7-2	TRBJ2-1	TRBD2	many	TGTGCCAGCATTAACGGGCGGGGGGGATACAATGAGCAGTTCTTC	CASINGRGGYNEQFF
TRBV7-2	TRBJ1-3	NA	many	TGTGCCAGCAGCTTAGTCAGGGCTGGAAACACCATATATTTT	CASSLVRAGNTIYF
TRBV7-2	TRBJ1-5	NA	many	TGTGCCAGCTCCCCGGTAAACCATCAGCCCCAGCATTTT	CASSPVNHQPQHF
TRBV4-2	TRBJ1-1	NA	NA	TGTGCCAGCAGCCAAAACCGGGACCTCCTTTTGCTCTTT	CASSQNRDLLLLF
TRBV7-2	TRBJ1-5	NA	many	TGTGCCAGCAGCTTACACCAGCATAGCAATCAGCCCCAGCATTTT	CASSLHQHSNQPQHF
TRBV7-2	TRBJ1-3	NA	few	TGTGCCAGCAGCTTATATGAAGGGACTGGAAACACCATATATTTT	CASSLYEGTGNTIYF
TRBV7-9	TRBJ2-6	TRBD1	many	TGTGCCAGCAGCCGGGGACAGGGAGAAGCTGGGGCCAACGTCCTGACTTTC	CASSRGQGEAGANVLTF
TRBV10-3	TRBJ1-2	NA	many	TGTGCCATCAGTGAGTCAGCAGAGTATGGCTACACCTTC	CAISESAEYGYTF
TRBV12-3/TRBV12-4	TRBJ1-2	TRBD1	many	TGTGCCAGCAGTCTCCTAGGGGGGACAGGCTGGGACTATGGCTACACCTTC	CASSLLGGTGWDYGYTF
TRBV29-1	TRBJ2-5	NA	many	TGCAGCGTTGCTACCGTGGAGACCCAGTACTTC	CSVATVETQYF
TRBV4-2	TRBJ1-5	TRBD1	NA	TGTGCCAGCAGCCGACAGGGACAGGGCGTTCAGCCCCAGCATTTT	CASSRQGQGVQPQHF
TRBV12-3/TRBV12-4	TRBJ2-3	NA	NA	TGTGCCAGCAGGATGACACCTAGCACAGATACGCAGTATTTT	CASRMTPSTDTQYF
TRBV28	TRBJ2-1	TRBD2	NA	TGTGCCAGCAGTACCGGGACTAGCGGTCTTTGGCAGTTCTTC	CASSTGTSGLWQFF
TRBV7-2	TRBJ2-2	NA	few	TGTGCCAGCAGCTTAGATTCAGGTTTAAACACCGGGGAGCTGTTTTTT	CASSLDSGLNTGELFF
TRBV27	TRBJ2-7	NA	NA	TGTGCCAGCAGTTCCATAGCCCCCCCCGAGCAGTACTTC	CASSSIAPPEQYF
TRBV28	TRBJ2-2	TRBD1	NA	TGTGCCAGCAGTTTATACGAATTTAAGCCGGGACAGGGGAACACCGGGGAGCTGTTTTTT	CASSLYEFKPGQGNTGELFF
TRBV2	TRBJ2-5	NA	NA	TGTGCCAGCGGTGATAGTCCGCACCAAGAGACCCAGTACTTC	CASGDSPHQETQYF
TRBV24-1	TRBJ2-7	TRBD1	few	TGTGCCACCAGTGATTGGGGACAGGGTGCATCCTACGAGCAGTACTTC	CATSDWGQGASYEQYF
TRBV20-1	TRBJ2-2	TRBD1	many	TGCAGTGCTAGCGTGGACAGGGCCCGCGGGGAGCTGTTTTTT	CSASVDRARGELFF
TRBV20-1	TRBJ1-3	TRBD1	NA	TGCAGTGCTTCACAGGCTGGGACAGGGTGGTCTGGAAACACCATATATTTT	CSASQAGTGWSGNTIYF
TRBV6-1	TRBJ1-4	NA	NA	TGTGCCAGCAGTACTTCTCCGGAGGCCGAAAAACTGTTTTTT	CASSTSPEAEKLFF
TRBV19	TRBJ2-7	NA	NA	TGTGCCAGTAGTATCGCCGGTACCTACGAGCAGTACTTC	CASSIAGTYEQYF
TRBV9	TRBJ2-2	NA	NA	TGTGCCAGCAGCGTAGACAGGGCCCCCACCGGGGAGCTGTTTTTT	CASSVDRAPTGELFF
TRBV30	TRBJ1-1	NA	few	TGTGCCTGGGCCCCCCTACACGGGAACACTGAAGCTTTCTTT	CAWAPLHGNTEAFF
TRBV7-2	TRBJ1-5	NA	many	TGTGCCAGCAGCTCAGAACCCGGTCAGCCTCAGCCCCAGCATTTT	CASSSEPGQPQPQHF
TRBV7-9	TRBJ1-5	NA	many	TGTGCCAGCAGCTTAGCGGCAGGCCCCAATCAGCCCCAGCATTTT	CASSLAAGPNQPQHF
TRBV5-3	TRBJ2-7	TRBD2	NA	TGTGCCAGCAGCGGGGTACCGGGGTACGAGCAGTACTTC	CASSGVPGYEQYF
TRBV20-1	TRBJ2-7	NA	NA	TGCAGTGCTAGCCGACGGGACACCGCCTACGAGCAGTACTTC	CSASRRDTAYEQYF
TRBV27	TRBJ2-3	TRBD2	NA	TGTGCCAGCAGTTCCCGCGGGGGGGTAAATACGCAGTATTTT	CASSSRGGVNTQYF